The clone carrying this T cell receptor beta chain appeared a few times. The data derive from a study of tumor-infiltrating lymphocytes in oesophageal squamous cell carcinoma. TCRdb independently ran MiXCR on the PCR reads; one entry per CDR3 protein. The sample consists of just under 20,000 distinct CDR3 sequences, 40% to 50% of them appearing once. The CDR3 sequence is 14 residues long. CDR1 SEHNR and CDR2 FQNEAQ come from the germline V gene (reference sequence). Trimming took off 2 bases at V and 4 bases at J, with 10 bases between the two ends. V usage is TRBV7-9 and J usage is TRBJ2-3; D may be TRBD2 (5 bases). The specimen was normal esophageal tissue next to the tumor. The receptor was isolated from a male donor with esophageal squamous cell carcinoma. The DNA for the CDR3 is TGTGCCAGCAGCTTAAACGGGAACGCAGATACGCAGTATTTT. Translated, it gives CASSLNGNADTQYF.